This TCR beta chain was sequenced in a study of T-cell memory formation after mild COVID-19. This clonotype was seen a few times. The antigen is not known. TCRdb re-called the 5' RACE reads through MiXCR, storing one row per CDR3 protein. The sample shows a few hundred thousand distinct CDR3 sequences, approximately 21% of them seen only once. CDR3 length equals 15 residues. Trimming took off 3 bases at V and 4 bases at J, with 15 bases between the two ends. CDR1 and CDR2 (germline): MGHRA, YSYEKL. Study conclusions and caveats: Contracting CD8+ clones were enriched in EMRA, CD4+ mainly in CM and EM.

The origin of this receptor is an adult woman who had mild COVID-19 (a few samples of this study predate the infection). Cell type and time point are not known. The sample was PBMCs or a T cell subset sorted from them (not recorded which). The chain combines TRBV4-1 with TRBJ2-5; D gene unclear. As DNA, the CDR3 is TGCGCCAGCAGCCACCCGGGCCCTCGGCGAGAGACCCAGTACTTC. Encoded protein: CASSHPGPRRETQYF.